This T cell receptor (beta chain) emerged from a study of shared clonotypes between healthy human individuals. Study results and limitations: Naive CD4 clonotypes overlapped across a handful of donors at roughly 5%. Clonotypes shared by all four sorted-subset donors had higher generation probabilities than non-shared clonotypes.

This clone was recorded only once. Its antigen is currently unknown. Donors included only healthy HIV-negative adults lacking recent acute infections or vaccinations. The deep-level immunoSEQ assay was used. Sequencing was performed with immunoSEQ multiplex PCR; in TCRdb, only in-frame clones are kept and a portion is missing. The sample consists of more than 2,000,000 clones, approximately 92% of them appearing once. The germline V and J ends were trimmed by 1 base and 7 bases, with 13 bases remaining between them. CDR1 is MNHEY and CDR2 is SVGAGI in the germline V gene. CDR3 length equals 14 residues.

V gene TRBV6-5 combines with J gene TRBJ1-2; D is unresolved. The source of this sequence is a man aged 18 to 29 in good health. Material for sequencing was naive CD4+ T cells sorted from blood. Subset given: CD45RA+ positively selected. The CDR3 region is CASSYLGGSRGYTF. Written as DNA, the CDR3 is TGTGCCAGCAGTTACTTGGGCGGCTCCCGTGGCTACACCTTC.